These T cell receptor beta chains were read from a single sample in a study of blood T cell repertoires in COVID-19. Some clones are missing from TCRdb's copy, which holds only in-frame ones; the method was immunoSEQ multiplex PCR. The sample holds over 150,000 clones, 90% to 95% seen once. The sample comprised peripheral blood. Receptor source: a man aged 50-60 years with acute or convalescent COVID-19. CDR3s include the opening cysteine and the closing phenylalanine or tryptophan. Expanded clones get a size class; other rows say once, few or many, or leave the size out.

V gene	clone size	J gene	CDR3 protein
TRBV6-6	NA	TRBJ1-2	CASSYSGGPAMGGYTF
TRBV4-3	NA	TRBJ1-1	CASSPSRGTEAFF
TRBV18	NA	TRBJ1-2	CASSLNRDSSTF
TRBV3-1/TRBV3-2	NA	TRBJ1-1	CASSLVGGAEAFF
TRBV20-1	once	TRBJ1-2	CSASGGQWANYGYTF
TRBV7-2	NA	TRBJ2-5	CASSLTNGEAQETQYF
TRBV18	NA	TRBJ2-7	CASSPGAQRNSYEQYF
TRBV4-2	once	TRBJ2-1	CASSQDWAGPGTSGPEPEQFF
TRBV6-6	NA	TRBJ1-1	CASSYSGRGSGTEAFF
TRBV11-2	NA	TRBJ2-1	CASSVDSGSYNEQFF
TRBV5-4	NA	TRBJ2-3	CASSSPTDTQYF
TRBV5-4	once	TRBJ2-5	CASSPDPPGQVKETQYF
TRBV5-4	NA	TRBJ1-5	CARGQSNQPQHF
TRBV28	few	TRBJ1-6	CASSLTPPGFNSPLHF